This TCR beta chain derives from a study of regulatory T cells in long-lasting Graves disease. General study findings and limits: New patients shared about a thousand public clonotypes, fewer than the approximately 2,700 shared by persistent patients.

Regarding this clonotype: The target antigen is unknown.

Time point defined: persistent/refractory GD, antithyroid drugs over 5 years with positive TRAb. The TCR library used RNA extracted from PBMCs. CDR3-region Arm-PCR and iRepertoire HTBI primers produced the TCR beta libraries. TCRdb independently ran MiXCR on the multiplex PCR reads; one entry per CDR3 protein. The sample shows about 660,000 distinct CDR3 sequences, 25% to 35% of them seen only once. This specimen consisted of peripheral blood mononuclear cells (PBMCs), obtained when the disease was refractory, from a patient treated with antithyroid drugs. The sequence came from a female donor with Graves disease.

CDR3 amino acids: CASSFLAEGNEKLFF. Written as DNA, the CDR3 is TGTGCCAGCAGTTTTCTCGCCGAGGGTAATGAAAAACTGTTTTTT. The chain combines TRBV28 with TRBJ1-4, with D unclear. This CDR3 is 15 amino acids long. CDR1 and CDR2 (germline): MDHEN, SYDVKM. V lost 3 bases and J 4 bases, leaving 12 bases between the germline ends.